The clone carrying this T cell receptor beta chain was counted ten times or more. The antigen remains undetermined. This sample is drawn from a study of early T cells in non-severe SARS-CoV-2 infection. Background on the study: Sequenced material consisted of bulk RNA (from unsorted whole blood), and chains were unpaired.

Germline-derived CDR1 and CDR2 are MGHDK and SYGVNS. After removal of 4 bases from V and 0 bases from J, the junction contained 8 bases not matched to a gene. The CDR3 spans 18 residues. The library protocol tagged individual cDNA molecules with unique molecular identifiers. Using its own MiXCR run on the 5' RACE reads, TCRdb lists one record per CDR3 protein. The table lists approximately 58,000 distinct CDR3 sequences, under 14% of them singletons. Findings and caveats of the study: Missing private and CD4 specificities, VDJdb matching favored anti-spike CD8 responses.

Sequencing used whole blood. This sequence was found in an adult who was a healthcare worker with PCR-confirmed SARS-CoV-2 infection or an uninfected control (not recorded which). The gene calls are TRBV25-1 and TRBJ2-4; 11 bases fit TRBD2. The CDR3 DNA sequence: TGTGCCAGCAGTGCAACGACTAGCGGGGATCTAGCCAAAAACATTCAGTACTTC. Protein sequence: CASSATTSGDLAKNIQYF.